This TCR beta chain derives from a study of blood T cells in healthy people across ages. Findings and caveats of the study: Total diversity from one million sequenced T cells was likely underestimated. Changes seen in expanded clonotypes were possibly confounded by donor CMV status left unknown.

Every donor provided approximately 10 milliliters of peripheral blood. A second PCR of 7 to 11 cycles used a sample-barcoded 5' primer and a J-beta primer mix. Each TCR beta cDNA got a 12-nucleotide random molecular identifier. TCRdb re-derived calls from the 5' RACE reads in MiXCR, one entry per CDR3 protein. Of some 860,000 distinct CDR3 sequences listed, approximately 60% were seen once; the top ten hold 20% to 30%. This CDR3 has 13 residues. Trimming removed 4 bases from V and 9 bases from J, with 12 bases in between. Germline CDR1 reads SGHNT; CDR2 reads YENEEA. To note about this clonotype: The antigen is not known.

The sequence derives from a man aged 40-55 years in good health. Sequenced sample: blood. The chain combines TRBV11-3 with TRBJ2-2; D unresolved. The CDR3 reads CASSSQPARELFF. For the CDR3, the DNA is TGTGCCAGCAGCTCGCAACCGGCGCGGGAGCTGTTTTTT.